This T cell receptor beta chain was retrieved from a study of shared clonotypes between healthy human individuals. Study-level information: Each donor had three CD4 naive, three CD4 memory, two CD8 naive and one CD8 memory plate.

Here immunoSEQ multiplex PCR was the method, and the copy in TCRdb shows in-frame clones only, minus some. The sample yields 1,500,000 or so clones, approximately 98.5% seen once. This CDR3 comprises 16 residues. V dropped 3 bases and J dropped 3; count of bases not matched to a gene: 5. Per germline, CDR1 MDHEN and CDR2 SYDVKM. Sequencing input: naive CD4+ T cells sorted from blood. The subset denotes: CD45RA+ positively selected. This sequence was found in a man aged 25 to 45 in good health. The V call is TRBV28, the J call TRBJ2-2, with 9 nucleotides matching TRBD2. The CDR3 DNA reads TGTGCCAGCAGTTTCGCGGGAGGGCCGGACACCGGGGAGCTGTTTTTT. Translated, it gives CASSFAGGPDTGELFF. Combining the CDR3 with reference TRBV28 and TRBJ2-2 gives the whole variable domain DVKVTQSSRYLVKRTGEKVFLECVQDMDHENMFWYRQDPGLGLRLIYFSYDVKMKEKGDIPEGYSVSREKKERFSLILESASTNQTSMYLCASSFAGGPDTGELFFGEGSRLTVL.